This T cell receptor beta chain comes out of a study of T cell changes during pregnancy in multiple sclerosis. The method was immunoSEQ multiplex PCR; TCRdb's version includes in-frame clones alone and lacks a portion of them. The sample carries nearly 60,000 clones, 91% recorded once. V was shortened by 4 bases and J by 1 base, with 4 bases between the two germline ends. The CDR3 length is 12 residues. The V gene's germline CDR1 is LNHDA and CDR2 SQIVND (reference sequence). This receptor was obtained from a female donor in good health, enrolled as a control in a pregnancy study. The J gene is TRBJ1-1, the V gene TRBV19, with no clear D. Sequences were derived from CD4+ T cells from peripheral blood mononuclear cells, sampled after pregnancy. In DNA form, the CDR3 reads TGTGCCAGTAGTACCAGGAACACTGAAGCTTTCTTT. It specifies CASSTRNTEAFF.